The clone carrying this T cell receptor beta chain was counted only a few times. The antigen is not known. This CDR3 spans 14 amino acids. Trimming took 5 bases from V and 12 from J, leaving 23 bases between them. CDR1 and CDR2 (germline): MNHEY, SVGEGT. This record belongs to a study of spatial heterogeneity in lung cancer. Study summary: Averaged across combinations, each unique TCR and UMI pairing appeared more than ten times in raw reads, which were uncorrected. Study-level findings and limits: Ubiquitous expanded tumor TCRs were observed in blood more at resection than follow-up.

Every cDNA TCR molecule received its own unique molecular identifier. TCRdb recomputed calls from the 5' RACE reads with MiXCR, one row per CDR3 protein. The sample lists tens of thousands of distinct CDR3 sequences, 13% seen once, with 7.2% in the top ten. Time point in this sample: sample taken at primary tumor resection. In each case, whole RNA from tumor, nontumor lung or frozen PBMC was sequenced unsorted. The donor population consisted of more than 55 patients with untreated, early-stage non-small cell lung cancer. Here the sequenced sample was PBMCs, taken at surgery. The chain recombines TRBV6-2 or TRBV6-3 with TRBJ2-7, with D possibly TRBD2 on 6 matching bases. The TCR originated in a male donor with early-stage non-small cell lung cancer. The CDR3 is CASSDPGPGRSSYF. CDR3 DNA sequence: TGTGCCAGCAGTGACCCGGGACCGGGGAGGTCATCGTACTTC.